What follows is one T cell receptor beta chain and its context. This clone was observed a single time. The target of this receptor is not known. No base quality information exists; no much larger clone differs at one position. From a lookup of the germline V gene (reference sequence), CDR1 and CDR2 are SGHNT and YYREEE. V and J lose 4 bases and 4 bases, and a span of 11 bases separates them. CDR3 length: 13 amino acids, cysteine to phenylalanine. CDR3 DNA only is kept here, 39 bases in frame from base 1. The CDR3 regions of human TCRbeta chains were analyzed by immunosequencing. As for the authors' bioinformatics: Repertoire TCRs were checked for matches against a reference library of SARS-CoV-2-specific TCRs that had been generated using the MIRA antigen-specificity platform. Breadth meant the fraction of unique TCRs that were SARS-CoV-2-associated, whereas depth meant the fraction of total T cells that were SARS-CoV-2-associated. Using the MIRA data, each spike-specific TCR was mapped to the spike region that the TCR reacts to and placed in a CD4 or CD8 class. Log10-transformed breadth and depth values were compared by one-way ANOVA with Sidak's multiple comparisons tests. The source is immuneACCESS, and TCRdb retained only in-frame sequences with V and J called. Part of the clones is not carried over; for the studies checked, unresolved V genes explain less than half of this, and the remainder is unexplained. The DNA gave D and trimming, while V, J and clone size come from that table. The sample yields around 130,000 clones; roughly 92% were counted once. The top ten clonotypes cover about 1.1% of the sample.

These data belong to a study of T cell responses to AZD1222 COVID-19 vaccine (TCRdb year 2021). About the study as a whole: A total of just over 230 trial participants underwent TCR sequencing, of whom roughly 210 received two doses of AZD1222 and about 25 received two doses of the MenACWY control vaccine. Trial participants were enrolled into age subgroups of 18-55, 56-69 and 70-plus years, which contained about 150, 27 and 61 TCR-sequenced participants, respectively. General conclusions and limits of the study: Because no day 14 peak-response samples were available, the repertoires could be characterized only after the peak T cell response. In the small 56-69-year group, the increase in depth fell short of significance, most likely because of low power. CD4 TCRs associated with the vaccine covered the entire spike protein, and the dominant responses were in regions 160-218 and 743-854. Conclusions about previously exposed vaccinees are limited, since just a handful of AZD1222 recipients were seropositive for SARS-CoV-2 at baseline. After two AZD1222 doses, spike-specific TCR breadth and depth were significantly higher than at day 0 and than in MenACWY recipients. Participants were mostly white British, with more females than males. The authors suggested clonal diversity may have been underestimated. Reportedly, close to half of the unique spike-specific TCRs recognized epitopes lying outside the regions that are mutated in the B.1.351 and B.1.1.7 variants.

The sample's time point label, in plain terms: about 28 days (+/-7) after the second vaccine dose. Because spike-specific TCR depth and breadth did not differ between the two schedules, AZD1222 recipients who got a second dose at roughly 4 weeks were pooled with those who got a second dose at roughly 12 weeks. The vaccinee samples were drawn from two UK trials, COV001 and COV002, one of which was a single-blind randomized controlled phase 2/3 trial testing AZD1222 (ChAdOx1 nCoV-19) in healthy adults. For TCRbeta chain sequencing, PBMC samples from trial participants were taken at day 0 and at day 28 after the second dose.

The sample consisted of peripheral blood, taken 28 days after the second AZD1222 dose. The clonotype was recovered from an adult who received the AZD1222 COVID-19 vaccine. This chain joins TRBV5-4 to TRBJ1-1, with TRBD1 perhaps the D gene, on 6 matching bases. The CDR3 loop reads CASSREQGTEAFF. The base sequence is TGTGCCAGCAGCAGAGAACAGGGCACTGAAGCTTTCTTT.